These 27 T cell receptor beta chains originate from one sample sequenced in a study of chemoradiotherapy in HPV16-positive cancers (dated 2022 in TCRdb). The method behind the library was the immunoSEQ multiplex PCR assay. Drawn from immuneACCESS, this table holds only the in-frame rearrangements with V and J called that TCRdb kept. Clones are partly lost; checked studies trace under half to an unresolved V gene and leave the rest unexplained. The sample table contains approximately 12,000 clones; only one count was recorded for 80% to 90% of them. Together, the top ten hold 2.5% to 3% of the sample. Sequencing used blood, obtained from a patient who underwent chemoradiotherapy. Every receptor here comes from a human donor with HPV-associated anogenital cancer.

The chain combines TRBV25-1 with TRBJ1-3; TRBD1 agrees at 8 bases. V trimming: 6 bases; J trimming: 3 bases; junction bases outside the gene matches: 4. Germline V lookup: CDR1 MGHDK, CDR2 SYGVNS. The CDR3 is 14 amino acids. CDR3 amino acids: CASRRTGLGNTIYF. Here the CDR3 DNA reads TGTGCCAGCAGGAGGACAGGGCTTGGAAACACCATATATTTT.

This sequence joins TRBV10-3 and TRBJ2-2; 8 positions match TRBD2. The CDR3 is 17 amino acids. The germline V gene has CDR1 ENHRY and CDR2 SYGVKD. With V trimmed by 4 bases and J by 6 bases, 13 bases remained unmatched. The CDR3 DNA reads as TGTGCCATCAGTGGCGTTGAACGGGGGGGCGGAGCCGGGGAGCTGTTTTTT. Translation gives CAISGVERGGGAGELFF.

The chain joins TRBV19 to TRBJ2-6; D uncertain. The ends were cut back, 4 bases at V and 0 bases at J, with 7 bases in the middle. The CDR3 runs 15 residues. Germline V gene sequence: CDR1 LNHDA, CDR2 SQIVND (reference sequence). The CDR3 nucleotides read TGTGCCAGTAGTACTGAAAGCTCTGGGGCCAACGTCCTGACTTTC. Translating it yields CASSTESSGANVLTF.

The gene calls are TRBV7-8 and TRBJ2-2; D uncertain. The V end was cut by 4 bases, the J end by 8 bases, with 11 bases between. Germline V gene data show CDR1 as SGHVS and CDR2 as FQNEAQ. The CDR3 contains 13 residues. CDR3 coding DNA: TGTGCCAGCAGCTCTCGGTCCCGAGGGGAGCTGTTTTTT. Its protein product is CASSSRSRGELFF.

This rearrangement joins TRBV19 to TRBJ2-7; 9 nucleotides align to TRBD1. This CDR3 has 13 residues. Trimming took 8 bases from V and 6 from J; bases not matched to a gene: 8. CDR1 is LNHDA, CDR2 SQIVND, per germline (reference sequence). CDR3 sequence reads: CASQAGTGSEQYF. DNA of the CDR3: TGTGCCAGTCAGGCCGGGACAGGGAGCGAGCAGTACTTC.

The chain links TRBV7-8 to TRBJ2-7; tentatively, D is TRBD1 (5 bases). The length of the CDR3 is 14 residues. V was trimmed by 6 bases and J by 3 bases, leaving 15 bases between them. Germline values: CDR1 SGHVS, CDR2 FQNEAQ. This CDR3 reads CASRETVWGYEQYF. The CDR3 DNA follows: TGTGCCAGCAGGGAGACAGTCTGGGGCTACGAGCAGTACTTC.

The chain has TRBV14 and TRBJ2-1; weak D call: TRBD1 (6 bases). Deletions cut 0 bases from V and 9 bases from J, with 18 bases between. The germline V gene has CDR1 SGHDN and CDR2 FVKESK. The CDR3 is 16 residues long. Here the CDR3 reads CASSQEGIAGVSEQFF. DNA of the CDR3: TGTGCCAGCAGCCAAGAGGGCATCGCAGGGGTTAGTGAGCAGTTCTTC.

A note on this clone: The junction and the germline gene differ at one end; a read error may be behind it. This rearrangement joins TRBV7-3 to TRBJ2-1; 10 bases are shared with TRBD2. CDR3 length: 12 amino acids. Germline V gene data show CDR1 as SGHTA and CDR2 as FQGTGA. CDR3 residues: CAGSGGADEQFF. CDR3 bases: TGTGCCGGCAGCGGGGGGGCGGATGAGCAGTTCTTC.

This clone has just one count. The chain joins TRBV11-2 to TRBJ2-4, with 9 bases fitting TRBD1. CDR1 is SGHAT and CDR2 is FQNNGV in the germline V gene. V was clipped by 4 bases and J by 1 base; unmatched bases: 8. The CDR3 is 17 amino acids. The CDR3 DNA is TGTGCCAGCAGCTCGCCTGGACAGGGGACGGCCAAAAACATTCAGTACTTC. Protein product: CASSSPGQGTAKNIQYF.

There are a few counts of this clone. The chain is built from TRBV11-2 and TRBJ1-5; D is undetermined. V dropped 2 bases and J dropped 3 bases, with 5 bases sitting between them. Germline V gene lookup returns CDR1 SGHAT and CDR2 FQNNGV. The CDR3 spans 13 residues. CDR3 nucleotides: TGTGCCAGCAGCTTAAATTACAATCAGCCCCAGCATTTT. Amino acids: CASSLNYNQPQHF.

The chain joins TRBV11-3 to TRBJ2-7; either TRBD1 or TRBD2 may fit D (6 bases each). Germline V gene sequence: CDR1 SGHNT, CDR2 YENEEA. This CDR3 has 17 amino acids. The ends were cut back, 5 bases at V and 8 bases at J, with 28 bases in the middle. DNA for the CDR3: TGTGCCAGCAGCCCAGGGGCCGGGCGGGACATGGCGACCCAGCAGTACTTC. Translating it yields CASSPGAGRDMATQQYF.

CDR3 sequence reads: CASSQVWGSANTEAFF. CDR3 in DNA: TGTGCCAGCAGCCAGGTCTGGGGCAGTGCGAACACTGAAGCTTTCTTT. The rearrangement uses TRBV4-2 and TRBJ1-1, with D possibly TRBD1 on 5 matching bases. V was pared by 3 bases and J by 1 base, with 15 bases between. This CDR3 is built from 16 residues. Germline CDR1 reads LGHNA; CDR2 reads YNFKEQ.

V and J are TRBV29-1 and TRBJ1-1; no clear D. This CDR3 has 12 residues. From germline, CDR1 is SQVTM and CDR2 ANQGSEA. V lost 5 bases to trimming and J lost 11 bases, with 18 bases between them. The CDR3 region is CSVTLVSGLAFF. DNA for the CDR3: TGCAGCGTTACTTTGGTATCGGGTTTGGCTTTCTTT.

The chain has TRBV19 and TRBJ2-3; tentative D call: TRBD1 (5 bases). The CDR3 sequence is 16 residues long. V was pared by 6 bases and J by 2 bases, with 18 bases between. CDR1 is LNHDA and CDR2 is SQIVND in the germline V gene (reference sequence). The CDR3 DNA reads as TGTGCCAGTAGCTCCGCAGGGCGACCTAACACAGATACGCAGTATTTT. Amino acid sequence: CASSSAGRPNTDTQYF.

V is TRBV5-6 and J is TRBJ2-2; tentative D call: TRBD1 (5 bases). Germline CDR1 is SGHDT and CDR2 is YYEEEE. The CDR3 covers 14 residues. V was cut by 4 bases and J by 9 bases, with 16 bases left in between. The CDR3 nucleotides read TGTGCCAGCAGCCTTCGACAGAGCTGGCGGGAGCTGTTTTTT. Amino acid sequence: CASSLRQSWRELFF.

The chain combines TRBV11-2 with TRBJ2-2, with D perhaps given as TRBD1 or TRBD2 (5 bases each). This CDR3 comprises 17 residues. Germline V gene data show CDR1 as SGHAT and CDR2 as FQNNGV. V was pared by 2 bases and J by 3 bases, with 16 bases between. The CDR3 region has the DNA TGTGCCAGCAGCTTAAACATCGGGGCAGGTGACACCGGGGAGCTGTTTTTT. Protein sequence: CASSLNIGAGDTGELFF.

The rearrangement uses TRBV25-1 and TRBJ1-2; the D gene is possibly TRBD1 (6 bases). Germline V gives CDR1 MGHDK, CDR2 SYGVNS. V lost 3 bases and J lost 7, with 15 bases in between. The CDR3 consists of 14 residues. The CDR3 loop reads CASSDGGRGLGYTF. The CDR3 DNA reads as TGTGCCAGCAGTGACGGGGGGCGCGGGCTTGGCTACACCTTC.

This clone was seen a single time. The genes are TRBV19 and TRBJ2-1; TRBD2 might be the D (6 bases). The V gene lost 4 bases and the J gene lost 4 bases, with 8 bases spanning the gap. This CDR3 region has 13 residues. The germline V gene encodes CDR1 LNHDA and CDR2 SQIVND (reference sequence). The CDR3 DNA reads as TGTGCCAGTAGTACCGGAGGGTACAATGAGCAGTTCTTC. This sequence encodes CASSTGGYNEQFF.

CDR3 coding DNA: TGCGCCAGCAGCCAAGGAACTAGCTTGGATACGCAGTATTTT. The encoded protein is CASSQGTSLDTQYF. The V and J genes are TRBV4-3 and TRBJ2-3, with D perhaps matching TRBD2 (6 bases). Looked up from germline, CDR1 is LGHNA and CDR2 is YSLEER. The CDR3 loop spans 14 amino acids. Trimming left V 1 base short and J 6 bases short, with 11 bases between.

The chain uses TRBV29-1 and TRBJ1-1; D is unresolved. Trimming pared 6 bases from V and 6 bases from J, leaving 20 bases between. Germline-derived CDR1 and CDR2 are SQVTM and ANQGSEA. There are 14 residues in the CDR3. The CDR3 reads CSVGTEGRWAEAFF. DNA for the CDR3: TGCAGCGTGGGTACGGAGGGAAGGTGGGCTGAAGCTTTCTTT.

The J gene is TRBJ1-1, the V gene TRBV6-6; no reliable D call. V lost 0 bases and J lost 7, with 15 bases in between. Germline CDR1 MNHNY, CDR2 SVGAGI (reference sequence). CDR3 length: 15 residues. CDR3 nucleotide sequence: TGTGCCAGCAGTTACTCGGACCCCCCGAAGGGTGAAGCTTTCTTT. Protein product: CASSYSDPPKGEAFF.

The V gene is TRBV27, the J gene TRBJ2-1, with unresolved D. CDR3 length: 13 residues. Germline V lookup: CDR1 MNHEY, CDR2 SMNVEV (reference sequence). The ends were cut back, 5 bases at V and 8 bases at J, with 13 bases in the middle. The DNA of the CDR3 is TGTGCCAGCAGTCTCCGACGTGTTGATGAGCAGTTCTTC. Protein: CASSLRRVDEQFF.

The chain is built from TRBV29-1 and TRBJ2-2; D remains unclear. Trimming cost V 1 base and J 2 bases, with 5 bases left between them. This CDR3 region has 13 residues. From germline, CDR1 is SQVTM and CDR2 ANQGSEA. CDR3 in DNA: TGCAGCGTTGAAGGGTCAAACACCGGGGAGCTGTTTTTT. Amino acids: CSVEGSNTGELFF.

This sequence joins TRBV10-3 and TRBJ2-1; 7 nucleotides line up with TRBD2. The CDR3 covers 13 residues. In germline, CDR1 is ENHRY, CDR2 SYGVKD. Unmatched junction bases numbered 7, after V lost 7 bases and J lost 7 bases. CDR3 protein: CAINPSGSNEQFF. The CDR3 DNA sequence: TGTGCCATCAACCCTAGCGGATCTAATGAGCAGTTCTTC.

The chain is built from TRBV9 and TRBJ1-1; D may be TRBD1 (6 bases). CDR3 length equals 16 residues. The V gene lost 2 bases and the J gene lost 0 bases, with 14 bases spanning the gap. Looked up from germline, CDR1 is SGDLS and CDR2 is YYNGEE. Here the CDR3 DNA reads TGTGCCAGCAGCGTTTGGGACACCGGTATGAACACTGAAGCTTTCTTT. Residues: CASSVWDTGMNTEAFF.

The genes are TRBV14 and TRBJ2-6, with 7 bases that match TRBD1. V trimming: 3 bases; J trimming: 0 bases; junction bases outside the gene matches: 2. The CDR3 length is 16 residues. Germline CDR1 is SGHDN and CDR2 is FVKESK. This CDR3 is CASSHRQGSGANVLTF. CDR3 coding DNA: TGTGCCAGCAGCCATAGACAGGGCTCTGGGGCCAACGTCCTGACTTTC.

V gene TRBV6-1 combines with J gene TRBJ1-2, with a weak D call TRBD1 (6 bases). Between the trimmed V and J ends, which lost 10 bases and 0 bases, there was a span of 18 bases. Germline CDR1 and CDR2: MNHNS and SASEGT. The CDR3 has 15 residues. The CDR3 nucleotides read TGTGCCACCAGACTGGGGGCAGGAACTAACTATGGCTACACCTTC. It specifies CATRLGAGTNYGYTF.